The 23 T cell receptor beta chains in this list originate from one sample, sequenced in a study of cytomegalovirus exposure and HLA in healthy donors. Vbeta (60) and Jbeta (13) primers were used in the PCR. Sequenced by immunoSEQ multiplex PCR; TCRdb stores in-frame clones only, minus some. The data show more than 150,000 clones, over 75% seen once. Sequencing input: PBMCs. The receptor set was obtained from a man between 45 and 60 years old in good health and CMV-seropositive.

The V gene is TRBV29-1, the J gene TRBJ2-1, with D possibly matching TRBD1 (6 bases). V lost 0 bases to trimming and J lost 3 bases, with 12 bases between them. The CDR3 is 15 residues long. CDR1 and CDR2 (germline): SQVTM, ANQGSEA. The CDR3 here is CSVEDLKGVYNEQFF. The CDR3, as DNA: TGCAGCGTTGAAGATCTCAAGGGGGTCTACAATGAGCAGTTCTTC.

The sample holds many counts of this clone. CDR3 sequence (DNA): TGTGCCAGTAGTTCTGGACAGGGGAGCACCGGGGAGCTGTTTTTT. Its translation: CASSSGQGSTGELFF. The rearrangement links TRBV19 to TRBJ2-2, with TRBD1 identical over 9 bases. CDR1 and CDR2 (germline): LNHDA, SQIVND (reference sequence). Germline trimming cut 5 bases from V and 4 bases from J; bases unmatched to any gene: 5. The CDR3 has 15 residues.

The CDR3 DNA reads TGCAGTGGAGGGGGTCACGAGCAGTACTTC. This gives the protein CSGGGHEQYF. V gene TRBV20-1 combines with J gene TRBJ2-7, with D possibly matching TRBD1 (6 bases). Trimming pared 7 bases from V and 5 bases from J, leaving 9 bases between. CDR1 is DFQATT, CDR2 SNEGSKA, per germline (reference sequence). This CDR3 comprises 10 residues.

The sample holds one count of this clone. The chain recombines TRBV19 with TRBJ2-3, with 11 bases lining up with TRBD2. Germline CDR1 reads LNHDA; CDR2 reads SQIVND (reference sequence). This CDR3 is built from 16 residues. The J segment lost 0 bases and the V segment lost 7 bases, leaving 6 bases of the junction unmatched. In DNA form, the CDR3 reads TGTGCCAGTACGCTAGCGGGGGGTTTTAGCACAGATACGCAGTATTTT. Translated, it gives CASTLAGGFSTDTQYF. Looking up the rest from reference TRBV19 and TRBJ2-3 gives the full variable domain: DGGITQSPKYLFRKEGQNVTLSCEQNLNHDAMYWYRQDPGQGLRLIYYSQIVNDFQKGDIAEGYSVSREKKESFPLTVTSAQKNPTAFYLCASTLAGGFSTDTQYFGPGTRLTVL.

This chain connects TRBV5-4 to TRBJ2-7, with TRBD1 matching over 8 bases. Unmatched junction bases numbered 10, after V lost 3 bases and J lost 5 bases. Germline V gene lookup returns CDR1 SGHNT and CDR2 YYREEE (reference sequence). CDR3 length: 15 residues. The CDR3 loop is CASSYERQGANEQYF. In nucleotides, the CDR3 is TGTGCCAGCAGCTACGAACGCCAGGGGGCAAACGAGCAGTACTTC.

This clone was seen a few times. The chain uses TRBV10-1 and TRBJ2-3; weak D call: TRBD2 (5 bases). The CDR3 is 13 amino acids. The germline V gene encodes CDR1 WNHNN and CDR2 SYGVQD (reference sequence). With 5 bases removed from V and 3 bases from J, the gap between germline ends came to 9 bases. The CDR3 spells CASSLTGTDTQYF. CDR3 nucleotides: TGCGCCAGCAGTTTGACGGGGACAGATACGCAGTATTTT.

This sequence joins TRBV5-4 and TRBJ2-1, with TRBD2 identical over 9 bases. The germline V gene has CDR1 SGHNT and CDR2 YYREEE (reference sequence). After removal of 4 bases from V and 7 bases from J, the junction contained 9 bases not matched to a gene. The CDR3 runs 15 residues. CDR3 sequence: CASSVLAGAFNEQFF. The CDR3, as DNA: TGTGCCAGCAGCGTTTTAGCGGGGGCCTTTAATGAGCAGTTCTTC.

The sample holds a few counts of this clone. V gene TRBV19 combines with J gene TRBJ2-2; TRBD2 might be the D (6 bases). Germline lookup yields CDR1 LNHDA and CDR2 SQIVND (reference sequence). V was clipped by 5 bases and J by 6 bases, with 13 bases between them. The CDR3 is 14 residues long. The CDR3: CASSPGGEAGELFF. CDR3 nucleotide sequence: TGTGCCAGTAGTCCTGGAGGGGAGGCCGGGGAGCTGTTTTTT.

The chain combines TRBV7-9 with TRBJ1-1; 12 positions agree with TRBD1. The CDR3 sequence is 15 residues long. The junction had 7 bases not matched to a gene; V was cut back by 4 bases and J by 7 bases. The germline V gene encodes CDR1 SEHNR and CDR2 FQNEAQ (reference sequence). CDR3 amino acids: CASSSRDRGHGEAFF. DNA of the CDR3: TGTGCCAGCAGCTCAAGGGACAGGGGGCATGGTGAAGCTTTCTTT.

This clone has just a few counts. This sequence joins TRBV5-1 and TRBJ1-5; D is unclear. This CDR3 contains 15 residues. CDR1 and CDR2 from the germline V gene are SGHRS and YFSETQ. V lost 4 bases, J lost 5 bases, and 16 bases lay in between. CDR3 residues: CASSNGFPRDQPQHF. CDR3 DNA sequence: TGCGCCAGCAGCAACGGGTTTCCACGGGATCAGCCCCAGCATTTT.

J is TRBJ2-3 and V is TRBV7-2; a weak D match, TRBD2 (6 bases). CDR3 size: 15 residues. With 3 bases removed from V and 2 bases from J, the gap between germline ends came to 12 bases. Germline assignment: CDR1 SGHTA and CDR2 FQGNSA. The CDR3 sequence is CASSFGAGFTDTQYF. In DNA form, the CDR3 reads TGTGCCAGCAGCTTTGGGGCGGGGTTCACAGATACGCAGTATTTT.

Of note for this clone: An end of the junction differs from the germline gene, which may be a read error. Within the sample, other DNA sequences also encode this same CDR3. The rearrangement joins TRBV10-3 to TRBJ1-3; a possible D gene is TRBD1 (5 bases). The CDR3 covers 13 residues. Germline CDR1 ENHRY, CDR2 SYGVKD. In DNA, the CDR3 is TGTGCCATCAAGACGCAGGGTGAAAACACCATATACTTT. This translates into CAIKTQGENTIYF.

The gene calls are TRBV7-9 and TRBJ1-1; a weak D match, TRBD1 (6 bases). Per the germline V gene, CDR1 is SEHNR and CDR2 is FQNEAQ (reference sequence). The CDR3 is 14 residues long. V was trimmed by 3 bases and J by 5 bases, leaving 13 bases between them. CDR3 sequence: CASSFEGGKTEAFF. The DNA of the CDR3 is TGTGCCAGCAGCTTTGAAGGGGGAAAGACTGAAGCTTTCTTT.

This rearrangement joins TRBV5-1 to TRBJ2-5; TRBD1 might be the D (7 bases). V lost 0 bases, J lost 4 bases, and 10 bases lay in between. This CDR3 contains 14 residues. In germline, CDR1 is SGHRS, CDR2 YFSETQ. The CDR3 spells CASSLGQGGETQYF. DNA for the CDR3: TGCGCCAGCAGCTTGGGACAGGGAGGAGAGACCCAGTACTTC.

CDR3 in DNA: TGTGCCATCAGACAGGGGGCGAACGAGACCCAGTACTTC. Translating it yields CAIRQGANETQYF. The gene calls are TRBV10-3 and TRBJ2-5; 9 bases are shared with TRBD1. There are 13 residues in the CDR3. Per germline, CDR1 ENHRY and CDR2 SYGVKD. With V trimmed by 6 bases and J by 5 bases, 4 bases remained unmatched.

This chain connects TRBV30 to TRBJ2-7; D remains unclear. Trimming removed 1 base at V and 3 bases at J, with 13 bases between. CDR1 and CDR2 from the germline V gene are GTSNPN and SVGIG (reference sequence). The CDR3 has 14 residues. The CDR3 loop reads CAWSGGSLGYEQYF. The CDR3 nucleotides are TGTGCCTGGAGTGGTGGTAGCTTGGGCTACGAGCAGTACTTC.

The V call is TRBV7-2, the J call TRBJ1-4; D not resolved. Germline V CDR1 and CDR2: SGHTA, FQGNSA. The CDR3 consists of 14 residues. V was clipped by 2 bases and J by 0 bases, with 4 bases between them. The chain's CDR3 is CASSLHATNEKLFF. The CDR3 nucleotides read TGTGCCAGCAGCTTACATGCAACTAATGAAAAACTGTTTTTT.

This chain uses TRBV5-5 with TRBJ2-3, with a tentative D call TRBD2 (5 bases). This CDR3 region has 15 residues. CDR1 is SGHKS, CDR2 YYEKEE, per germline (reference sequence). The V end lost 0 bases, the J end lost 4 bases, and 12 bases lay between the germline ends. CDR3 in amino acids: CASSLAEARPDTQYF. As DNA, the CDR3 is TGTGCCAGCAGCTTGGCGGAGGCCCGACCAGATACGCAGTATTTT.

V and J are TRBV29-1 and TRBJ1-2; a possible D gene is TRBD1 (5 bases). This CDR3 contains 14 residues. Germline-derived CDR1 and CDR2 are SQVTM and ANQGSEA. The V end was cut by 3 bases, the J end by 4 bases, with 15 bases between. The CDR3 loop is CSVDRAGGVYGYTF. CDR3 sequence (DNA): TGCAGCGTTGATAGGGCTGGAGGGGTCTATGGCTACACCTTC.

J is TRBJ1-2 and V is TRBV6-1; the D gene is possibly TRBD1 (6 bases). The V and J ends lost 4 bases and 12 bases respectively, with 21 bases between them. This CDR3 contains 14 residues. Germline V gene data show CDR1 as MNHNS and CDR2 as SASEGT. CDR3 sequence reads: CASSVRRQAPYNTF. The CDR3 DNA is TGTGCCAGCAGTGTGCGTCGACAGGCGCCCTATAACACCTTC.

The gene calls are TRBV28 and TRBJ2-2, with unresolved D. The CDR3 is made up of 16 amino acids. Deletions cut 6 bases from V and 0 bases from J, with 14 bases between. CDR1 and CDR2 (germline): MDHEN, SYDVKM. CDR3 DNA sequence: TGTGCCAGCAGCCCCCTTTTCCCAGCGAACACCGGGGAGCTGTTTTTT. It translates to CASSPLFPANTGELFF.

This rearrangement joins TRBV18 to TRBJ2-5; D is perhaps TRBD1 (6 bases). The CDR3 sequence is 13 residues long. The germline gives CDR1 KGHSH, CDR2 LQKENI. The germline V and J ends were trimmed by 5 bases and 4 bases, with 11 bases remaining between them. CDR3 amino acids: CASSGDIAETQYF. The CDR3 DNA is TGTGCCAGCTCAGGGGACATCGCAGAGACCCAGTACTTC.

This rearrangement joins TRBV18 to TRBJ1-4; D not certain. The CDR3 length is 14 residues. Germline V gene data show CDR1 as KGHSH and CDR2 as LQKENI. V was shortened by 0 bases and J by 7 bases, with 9 bases between the two germline ends. CDR3 amino acids: CASSPPGMAEKLFF. For the CDR3, the DNA is TGTGCCAGCTCACCACCCGGGATGGCTGAAAAACTGTTTTTT.